This T cell receptor beta chain emerged from a study of T cell responses to AZD1222 COVID-19 vaccine. Sequencing used immunoSEQ multiplex PCR; TCRdb keeps in-frame clones, though not all of them. Among some 74,000 clones, 75% to 90% were seen once, and the ten largest hold about 1.3%. Per germline, CDR1 MNHEY and CDR2 SVGAGI. The CDR3 runs to 15 residues. Trimming pared 5 bases from V and 0 bases from J, leaving 11 bases between. The TCR comes from an adult who received the AZD1222 COVID-19 vaccine. The chain employs TRBV6-5 and TRBJ1-5; no firm D call. The sequences come from peripheral blood, collected 28 days after the second AZD1222 dose. The CDR3 here is CASSPWGVSNQPQHF. Written as DNA, the CDR3 is TGTGCCAGCAGTCCGTGGGGAGTTAGCAATCAGCCCCAGCATTTT.